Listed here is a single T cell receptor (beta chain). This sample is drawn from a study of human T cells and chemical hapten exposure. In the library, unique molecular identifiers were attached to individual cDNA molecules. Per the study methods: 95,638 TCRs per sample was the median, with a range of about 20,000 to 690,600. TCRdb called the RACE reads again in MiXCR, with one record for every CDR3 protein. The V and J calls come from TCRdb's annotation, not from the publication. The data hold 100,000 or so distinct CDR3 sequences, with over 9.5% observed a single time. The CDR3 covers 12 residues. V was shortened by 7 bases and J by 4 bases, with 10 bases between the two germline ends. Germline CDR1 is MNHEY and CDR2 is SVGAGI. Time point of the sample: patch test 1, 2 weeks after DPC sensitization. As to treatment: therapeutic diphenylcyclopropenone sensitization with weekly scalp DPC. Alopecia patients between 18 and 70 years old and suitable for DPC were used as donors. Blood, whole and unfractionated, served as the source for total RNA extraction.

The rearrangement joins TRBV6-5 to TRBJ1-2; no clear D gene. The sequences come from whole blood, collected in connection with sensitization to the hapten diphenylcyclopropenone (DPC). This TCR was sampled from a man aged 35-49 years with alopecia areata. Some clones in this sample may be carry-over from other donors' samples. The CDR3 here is CASKGIAYGYTF. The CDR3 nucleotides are TGTGCCAGCAAAGGAATAGCCTATGGCTACACCTTC.